These 6 T cell receptor beta chains were all obtained from the same sample, sequenced in a study of blood T cell repertoires in COVID-19. The method was immunoSEQ multiplex PCR; TCRdb's version includes in-frame clones alone and lacks a portion of them. The sample includes 350,000 to 450,000 clones, roughly 80% of them seen just once. Sequenced: PBMCs or T cells enriched from blood (not recorded which). The receptors stem from a woman aged 50 to 60 who had recovered from COVID-19.

The chain recombines TRBV4-3 with TRBJ1-2; D remains unclear. Germline loops: CDR1 LGHNA, CDR2 YSLEER. This CDR3 is 16 amino acids long. V lost 0 bases and J lost 0, with 11 bases in between. The CDR3 loop is CASSQDQDLANYGYTF. The CDR3 DNA is TGCGCCAGCAGCCAAGATCAGGATTTAGCTAACTATGGCTACACCTTC.

This chain links TRBV7-9 with TRBJ1-4; D gene uncertain. The germline V and J ends were trimmed by 5 bases and 5 bases, with 9 bases remaining between them. Germline CDR1 SEHNR, CDR2 FQNEAQ (reference sequence). CDR3 length: 13 amino acids. The CDR3, as DNA: TGTGCCAGCAGCAACAAACTAAATGAAAAACTGTTTTTT. Translation gives CASSNKLNEKLFF. The full variable domain, completed using reference TRBV7-9 and TRBJ1-4, is DTGVSQNPRHKITKRGQNVTFRCDPISEHNRLYWYRQTLGQGPEFLTYFQNEAQLEKSRLLSDRFSAERPKGSFSTLEIQRTEQGDSAMYLCASSNKLNEKLFFGSGTQLSVL.

The rearrangement links TRBV6-2 or TRBV6-3 to TRBJ2-7; the match to TRBD2 covers 7 bases. This CDR3 contains 14 residues. Germline values: CDR1 MNHEY, CDR2 SVGEGT. With V trimmed by 4 bases and J by 0 bases, 3 bases remained unmatched. The CDR3 is CASSFGGSSYEQYF. In nucleotides, the CDR3 is TGTGCCAGCAGTTTCGGCGGGAGCTCCTACGAGCAGTACTTC.

The chain has TRBV7-2 and TRBJ2-5; 10 nucleotides line up with TRBD1. Germline values: CDR1 SGHTA, CDR2 FQGNSA. V lost 5 bases, J lost 1 base, and 4 bases stayed unmatched. The CDR3 spans 15 residues. The chain's CDR3 is CASSRGQGTQETQYF. CDR3 DNA sequence: TGTGCCAGCAGCCGGGGACAGGGGACCCAAGAGACCCAGTACTTC.

The J gene is TRBJ2-3, the V gene TRBV19; 12 bases are a match to TRBD2. V lost 3 bases and J lost 0; bases outside the gene matches: 10. The CDR3 consists of 19 residues. Germline assignment: CDR1 LNHDA and CDR2 SQIVND (reference sequence). The CDR3 bases are TGTGCCAGTAGTATGGAAGCTAGCGGGAGGGCCGGGAGCACAGATACGCAGTATTTT. It translates to CASSMEASGRAGSTDTQYF.

This chain connects TRBV6-2 or TRBV6-3 to TRBJ2-7; the match to TRBD1 covers 7 bases. Germline-derived CDR1 and CDR2 are MNHEY and SVGEGT. V shed 2 bases, J shed 7 bases, and the junction held 8 bases outside the gene matches. This CDR3 is built from 14 residues. In DNA, the CDR3 is TGTGCCAGCAGTTACGGGGGACAGAGGTCAGAGCAGTACTTC. It codes for CASSYGGQRSEQYF.